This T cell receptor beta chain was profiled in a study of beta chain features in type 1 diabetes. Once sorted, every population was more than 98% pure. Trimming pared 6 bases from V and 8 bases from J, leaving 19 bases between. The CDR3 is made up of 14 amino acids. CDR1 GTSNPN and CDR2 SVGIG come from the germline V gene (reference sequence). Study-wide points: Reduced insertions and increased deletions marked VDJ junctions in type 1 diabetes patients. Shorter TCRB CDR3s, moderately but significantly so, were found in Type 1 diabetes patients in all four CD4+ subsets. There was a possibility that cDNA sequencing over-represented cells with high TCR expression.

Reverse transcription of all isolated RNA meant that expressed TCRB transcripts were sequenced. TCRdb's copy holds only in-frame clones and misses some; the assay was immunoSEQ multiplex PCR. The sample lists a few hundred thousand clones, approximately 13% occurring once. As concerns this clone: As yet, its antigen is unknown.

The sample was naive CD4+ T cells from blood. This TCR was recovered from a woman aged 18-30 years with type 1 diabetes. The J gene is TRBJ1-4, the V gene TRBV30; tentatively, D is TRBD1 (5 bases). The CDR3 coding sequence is TGTGCCTGCGTTGGTGCAGGGTCAGGGGAAAAACTGTTTTTT. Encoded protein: CACVGAGSGEKLFF.